This TCR beta chain was retrieved from a study of blood T cell repertoires in COVID-19. Study-level background: PBMCs, B-cell-depleted T cells, or T cells provided the cDNA or gDNA that made up the material.

Residents of about two dozen US areas, aged about 18 to 89 years, made up the participants. Cohort allocation depended upon clinical history that participants reported. Assay used: immunoSEQ multiplex PCR; TCRdb lists only in-frame clones, some missing. Among about 300,000 clones listed, 85% to 90% were seen once. The CDR3 is 14 amino acids. Germline CDR1 reads LNHDA; CDR2 reads SQIVND (reference sequence). With 5 bases clipped from V and 3 bases from J, the junction kept 7 bases outside the gene matches. This TCR was recovered from a woman aged 18-29 years who had recovered from COVID-19. The chain recombines TRBV19 with TRBJ2-7; 7 bases align to TRBD1. What was sequenced was PBMCs or T cells enriched from blood (not recorded which). CDR3: CASSPRDRYYEQYF. The CDR3 DNA sequence: TGTGCCAGTAGTCCAAGGGACAGATACTACGAGCAGTACTTC.